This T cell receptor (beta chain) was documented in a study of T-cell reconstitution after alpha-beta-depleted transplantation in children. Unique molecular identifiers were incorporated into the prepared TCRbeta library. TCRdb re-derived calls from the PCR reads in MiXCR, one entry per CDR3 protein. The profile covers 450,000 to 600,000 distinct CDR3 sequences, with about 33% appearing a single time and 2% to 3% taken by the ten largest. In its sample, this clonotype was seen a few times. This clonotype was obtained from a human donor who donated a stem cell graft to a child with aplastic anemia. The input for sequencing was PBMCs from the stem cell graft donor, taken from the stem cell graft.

The CDR3 coding sequence is TGTGCCAGCAGCCCCCAAGAGGGATATGGCTACACCTTC. Translated, it gives CASSPQEGYGYTF. The chain joins TRBV5-4 to TRBJ1-2; D uncertain. Trimming left V 4 bases short and J 5 bases short, with 12 bases between. Germline loops: CDR1 SGHNT, CDR2 YYREEE (reference sequence). The CDR3 has 13 residues.